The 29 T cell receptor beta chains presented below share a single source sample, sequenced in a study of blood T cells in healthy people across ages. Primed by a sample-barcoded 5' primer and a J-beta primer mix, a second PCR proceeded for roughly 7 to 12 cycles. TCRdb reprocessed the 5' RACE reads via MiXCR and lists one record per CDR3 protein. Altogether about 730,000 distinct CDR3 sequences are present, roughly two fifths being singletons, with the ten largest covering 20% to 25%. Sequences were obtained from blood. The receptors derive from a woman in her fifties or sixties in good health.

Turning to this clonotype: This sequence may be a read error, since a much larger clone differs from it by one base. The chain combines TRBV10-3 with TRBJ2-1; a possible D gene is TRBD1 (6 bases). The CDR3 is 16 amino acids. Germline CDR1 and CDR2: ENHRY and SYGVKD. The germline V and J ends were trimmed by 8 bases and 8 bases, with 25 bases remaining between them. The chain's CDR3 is CAIESSGDTHIDEQFF. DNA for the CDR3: TGTGCCATCGAAAGTAGTGGGGACACCCATATAGATGAGCAGTTCTTC.

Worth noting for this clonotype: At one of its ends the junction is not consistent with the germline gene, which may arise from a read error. CDR3 DNA sequence: TGCAGTGCTTATGTACTAGCGGGGAGGGGCCCCTACAATGAGCGGTTCTTC. This translates into CSAYVLAGRGPYNERFF. This chain links TRBV20-1 with TRBJ2-1; 10 bases fit TRBD2. The CDR3 runs 17 residues. CDR1 and CDR2 (germline): DFQATT, SNEGSKA (reference sequence).

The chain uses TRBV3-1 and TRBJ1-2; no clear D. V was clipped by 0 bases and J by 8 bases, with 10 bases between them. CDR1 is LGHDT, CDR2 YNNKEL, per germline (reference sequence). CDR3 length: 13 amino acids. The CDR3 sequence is CASSQDKREGYTF. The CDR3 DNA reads TGTGCCAGCAGCCAAGATAAACGGGAGGGCTACACCTTC.

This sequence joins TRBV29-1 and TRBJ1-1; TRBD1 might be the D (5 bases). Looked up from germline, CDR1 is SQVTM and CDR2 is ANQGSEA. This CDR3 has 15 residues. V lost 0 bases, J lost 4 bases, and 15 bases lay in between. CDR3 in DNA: TGCAGCGTTGAAGATGAGCAGGGCAGGATCACTGAAGCTTTCTTT. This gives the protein CSVEDEQGRITEAFF.

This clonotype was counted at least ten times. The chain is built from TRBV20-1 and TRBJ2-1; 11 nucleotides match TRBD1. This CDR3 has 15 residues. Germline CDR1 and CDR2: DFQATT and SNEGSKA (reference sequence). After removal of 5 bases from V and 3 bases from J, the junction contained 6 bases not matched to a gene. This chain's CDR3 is CSALGTGGYYNEQFF. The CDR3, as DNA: TGCAGTGCTTTGGGGACAGGGGGTTACTACAATGAGCAGTTCTTC.

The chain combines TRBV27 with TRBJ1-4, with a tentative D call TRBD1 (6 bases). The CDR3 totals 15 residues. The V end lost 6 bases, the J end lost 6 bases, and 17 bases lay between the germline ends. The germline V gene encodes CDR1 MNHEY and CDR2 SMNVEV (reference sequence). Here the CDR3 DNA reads TGTGCCAGCAGCCGGATGGGCCAGGGGTATGAAAAACTGTTTTTT. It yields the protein CASSRMGQGYEKLFF. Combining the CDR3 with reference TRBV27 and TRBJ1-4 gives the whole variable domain EAQVTQNPRYLITVTGKKLTVTCSQNMNHEYMSWYRQDPGLGLRQIYYSMNVEVTDKGDVPEGYKVSRKEKRNFPLILESPSPNQTSLYFCASSRMGQGYEKLFFGSGTQLSVL.

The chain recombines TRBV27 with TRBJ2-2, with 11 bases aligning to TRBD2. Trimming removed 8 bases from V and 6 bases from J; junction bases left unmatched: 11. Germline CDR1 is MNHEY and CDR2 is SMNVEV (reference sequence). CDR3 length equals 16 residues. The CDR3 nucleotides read TGTGCCAGCCGAGGGATTAGCGGGAGGGCCGCCGGGGAGCTGTTTTTT. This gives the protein CASRGISGRAAGELFF.

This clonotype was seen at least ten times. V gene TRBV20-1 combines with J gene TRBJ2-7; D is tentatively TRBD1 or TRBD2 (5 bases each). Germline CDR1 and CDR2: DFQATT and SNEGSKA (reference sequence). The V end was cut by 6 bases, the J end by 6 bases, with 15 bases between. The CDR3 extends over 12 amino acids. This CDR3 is CSAQGDAGEQYF. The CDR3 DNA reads TGCAGTGCCCAGGGCGATGCGGGCGAGCAGTACTTC.

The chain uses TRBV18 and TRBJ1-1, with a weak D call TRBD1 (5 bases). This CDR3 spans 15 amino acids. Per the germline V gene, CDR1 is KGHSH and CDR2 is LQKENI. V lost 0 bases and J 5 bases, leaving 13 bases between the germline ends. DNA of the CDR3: TGTGCCAGCTCACCACCCGGGGGGGTTGGGACTGAAGCTTTCTTT. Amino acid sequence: CASSPPGGVGTEAFF.

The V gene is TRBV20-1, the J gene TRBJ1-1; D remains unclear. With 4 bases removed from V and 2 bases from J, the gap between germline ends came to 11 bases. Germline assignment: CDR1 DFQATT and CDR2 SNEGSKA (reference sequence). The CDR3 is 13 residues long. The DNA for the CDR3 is TGCAGTGCTAAACTGCACTCCAACACTGAAGCTTTCTTT. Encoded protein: CSAKLHSNTEAFF.

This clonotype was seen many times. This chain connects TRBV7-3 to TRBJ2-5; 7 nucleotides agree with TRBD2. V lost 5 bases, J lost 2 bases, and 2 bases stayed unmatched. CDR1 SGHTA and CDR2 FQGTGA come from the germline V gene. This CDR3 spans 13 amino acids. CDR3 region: CASSEGLQETQYF. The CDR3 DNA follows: TGTGCCAGCAGCGAGGGACTACAAGAGACCCAGTACTTC.

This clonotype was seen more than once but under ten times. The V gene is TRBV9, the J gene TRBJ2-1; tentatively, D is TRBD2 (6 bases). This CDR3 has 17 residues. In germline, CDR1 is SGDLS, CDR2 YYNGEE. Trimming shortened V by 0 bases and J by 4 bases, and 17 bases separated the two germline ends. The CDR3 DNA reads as TGTGCCAGCAGCGTAGGCCCGGACACCGGACTATACAATGAGCAGTTCTTC. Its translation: CASSVGPDTGLYNEQFF.

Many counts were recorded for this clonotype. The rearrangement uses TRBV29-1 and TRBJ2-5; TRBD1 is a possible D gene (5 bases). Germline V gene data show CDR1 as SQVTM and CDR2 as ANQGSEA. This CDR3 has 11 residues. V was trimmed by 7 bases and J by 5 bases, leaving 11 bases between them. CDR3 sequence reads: CSGKGFETQYF. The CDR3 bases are TGCAGCGGGAAGGGGTTCGAGACCCAGTACTTC.

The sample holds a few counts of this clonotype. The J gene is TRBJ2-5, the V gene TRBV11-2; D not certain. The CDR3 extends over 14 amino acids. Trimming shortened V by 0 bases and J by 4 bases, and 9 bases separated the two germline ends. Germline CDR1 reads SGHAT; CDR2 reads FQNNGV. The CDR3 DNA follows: TGTGCCAGCAGCTTAGATCTTTTTTTAGAGACCCAGTACTTC. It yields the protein CASSLDLFLETQYF.

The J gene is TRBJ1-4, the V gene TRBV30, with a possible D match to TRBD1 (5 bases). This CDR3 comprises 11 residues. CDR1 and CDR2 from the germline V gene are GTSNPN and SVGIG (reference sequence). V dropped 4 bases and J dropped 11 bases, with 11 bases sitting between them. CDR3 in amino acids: CAWMGLEKLFF. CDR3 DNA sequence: TGTGCCTGGATGGGACTGGAGAAACTGTTTTTT.

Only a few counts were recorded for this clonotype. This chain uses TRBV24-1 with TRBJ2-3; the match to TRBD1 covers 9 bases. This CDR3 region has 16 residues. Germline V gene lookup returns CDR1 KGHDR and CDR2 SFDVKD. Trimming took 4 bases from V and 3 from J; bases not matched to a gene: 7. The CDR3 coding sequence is TGTGCCACCAGTGACCGTGGACAGGGGATTACAGATACGCAGTATTTT. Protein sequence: CATSDRGQGITDTQYF.

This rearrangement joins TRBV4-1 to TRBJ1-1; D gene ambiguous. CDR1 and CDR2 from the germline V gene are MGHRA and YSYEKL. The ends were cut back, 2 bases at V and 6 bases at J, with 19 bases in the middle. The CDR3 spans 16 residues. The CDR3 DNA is TGCGCCAGCAGCCAAATATGGGAGGAGTTGGACGCTGAAGCTTTCTTT. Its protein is CASSQIWEELDAEAFF.

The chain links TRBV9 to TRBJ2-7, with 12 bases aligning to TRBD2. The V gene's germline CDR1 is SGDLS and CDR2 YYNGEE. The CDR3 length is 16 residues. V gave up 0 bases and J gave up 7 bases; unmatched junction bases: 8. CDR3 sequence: CASSVGWTSGTNEQYF. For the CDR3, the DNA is TGTGCCAGCAGCGTAGGATGGACTAGCGGGACCAATGAGCAGTACTTC.

CDR3 protein: CSARGVARAYSTDTQYF. As DNA, the CDR3 is TGCAGTGCTAGAGGGGTTGCCAGGGCCTATAGCACAGATACGCAGTATTTT. The chain links TRBV20-1 to TRBJ2-3; D may be TRBD1 (5 bases). The germline gives CDR1 DFQATT, CDR2 SNEGSKA (reference sequence). The CDR3 length is 17 residues. Trimming shortened V by 1 base and J by 0 bases, and 17 bases separated the two germline ends.

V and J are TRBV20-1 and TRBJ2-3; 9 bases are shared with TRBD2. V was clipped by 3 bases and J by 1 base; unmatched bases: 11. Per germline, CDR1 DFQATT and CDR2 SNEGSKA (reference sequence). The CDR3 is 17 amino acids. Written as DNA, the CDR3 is TGCAGTGCTAGGGTCGCGCGGGGGGGCGTCGGCACAGATACGCAGTATTTT. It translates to CSARVARGGVGTDTQYF.

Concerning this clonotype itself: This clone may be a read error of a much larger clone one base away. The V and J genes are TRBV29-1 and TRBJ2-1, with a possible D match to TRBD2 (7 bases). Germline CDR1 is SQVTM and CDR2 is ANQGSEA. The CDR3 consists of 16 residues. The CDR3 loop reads CSAEGGEAGAYNEQFF. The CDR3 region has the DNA TGCAGCGCTGAAGGGGGGGAAGCGGGTGCCTACAATGAGCAGTTCTTC.

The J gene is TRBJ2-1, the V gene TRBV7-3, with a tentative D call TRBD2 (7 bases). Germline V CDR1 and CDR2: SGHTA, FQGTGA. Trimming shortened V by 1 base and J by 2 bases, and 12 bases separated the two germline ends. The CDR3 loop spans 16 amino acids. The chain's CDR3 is CASSLRWGGPYNEQFF. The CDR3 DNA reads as TGTGCCAGCAGCTTAAGGTGGGGGGGGCCCTACAATGAGCAGTTCTTC.

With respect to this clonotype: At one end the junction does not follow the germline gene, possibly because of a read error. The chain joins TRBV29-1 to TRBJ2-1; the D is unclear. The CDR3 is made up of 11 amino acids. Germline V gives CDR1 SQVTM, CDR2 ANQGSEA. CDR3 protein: CSVGHPNEKFF. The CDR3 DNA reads TGCAGCGTTGGGCATCCCAATGAGAAGTTCTTC.

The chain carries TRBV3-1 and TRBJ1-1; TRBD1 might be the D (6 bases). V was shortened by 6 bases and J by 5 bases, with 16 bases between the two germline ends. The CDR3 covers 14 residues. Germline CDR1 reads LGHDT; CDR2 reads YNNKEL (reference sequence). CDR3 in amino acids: CASSPSGARTEAFF. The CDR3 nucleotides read TGTGCCAGCAGTCCCTCGGGGGCAAGAACTGAAGCTTTCTTT.

This CDR3 reads CASSVAGDSYNEQYF. CDR3 in DNA: TGTGCCAGCAGCGTAGCCGGGGACTCCTACAATGAGCAGTACTTC. V gene TRBV9 combines with J gene TRBJ2-1; TRBD2 is a possible D gene (6 bases). The last part of the DNA fits TRBJ2-7 better; the J call may be wrong. Germline values: CDR1 SGDLS, CDR2 YYNGEE. The CDR3 spans 15 residues.

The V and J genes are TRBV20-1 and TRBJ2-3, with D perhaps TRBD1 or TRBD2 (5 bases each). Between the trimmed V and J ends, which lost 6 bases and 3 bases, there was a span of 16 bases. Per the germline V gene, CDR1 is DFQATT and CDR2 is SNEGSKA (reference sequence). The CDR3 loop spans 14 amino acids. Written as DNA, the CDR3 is TGCAGTGCCCCAGGGCAGGGACGAACAGATACGCAGTATTTT. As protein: CSAPGQGRTDTQYF.

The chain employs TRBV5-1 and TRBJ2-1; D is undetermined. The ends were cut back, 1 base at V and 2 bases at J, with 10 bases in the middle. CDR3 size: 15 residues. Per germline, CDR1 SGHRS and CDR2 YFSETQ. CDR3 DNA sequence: TGCGCCAGCAGCTTGAGGCAGGCCCCCTACAATGAGCAGTTCTTC. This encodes CASSLRQAPYNEQFF.

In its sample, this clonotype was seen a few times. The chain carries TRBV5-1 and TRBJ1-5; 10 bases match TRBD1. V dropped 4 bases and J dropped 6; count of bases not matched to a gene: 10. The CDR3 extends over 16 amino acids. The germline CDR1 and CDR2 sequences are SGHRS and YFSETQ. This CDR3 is CASSLDGTGAGQPQHF. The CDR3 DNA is TGCGCCAGCAGCCTCGACGGGACAGGGGCCGGTCAGCCCCAGCATTTT.

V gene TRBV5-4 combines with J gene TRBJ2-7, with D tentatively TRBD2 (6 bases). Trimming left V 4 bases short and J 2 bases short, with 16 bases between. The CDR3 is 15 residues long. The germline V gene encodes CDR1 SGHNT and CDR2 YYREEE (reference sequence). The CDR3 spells CASSRGASEPYEQYF. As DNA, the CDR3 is TGTGCCAGCAGCCGAGGGGCTAGCGAGCCCTACGAGCAGTACTTC.